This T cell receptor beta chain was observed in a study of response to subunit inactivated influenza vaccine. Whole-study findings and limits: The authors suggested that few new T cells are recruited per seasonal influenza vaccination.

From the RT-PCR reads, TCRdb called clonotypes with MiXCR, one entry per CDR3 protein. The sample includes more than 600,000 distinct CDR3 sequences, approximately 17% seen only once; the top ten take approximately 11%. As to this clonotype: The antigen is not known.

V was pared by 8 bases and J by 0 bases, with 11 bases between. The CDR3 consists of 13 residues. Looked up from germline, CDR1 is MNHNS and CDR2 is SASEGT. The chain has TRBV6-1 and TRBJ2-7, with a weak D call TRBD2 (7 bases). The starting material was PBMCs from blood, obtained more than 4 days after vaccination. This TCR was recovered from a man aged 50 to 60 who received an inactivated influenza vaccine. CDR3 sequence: CASGRGGSYEQYF. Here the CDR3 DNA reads TGTGCCAGCGGGAGGGGGGGCTCCTACGAGCAGTACTTC.